These T cell receptor beta chains were read from a single sample in a study of cytomegalovirus exposure and HLA in healthy donors. TCRdb keeps only in-frame clones here, not all; method: immunoSEQ multiplex PCR. Altogether hundreds of thousands of clones are present, roughly 90% being singletons, with the ten largest covering approximately 2.2%. Sequenced material: PBMCs. The receptors were gathered from a woman in her late teens or twenties in good health and CMV-seronegative. Both conserved end residues are trimmed from each CDR3. D genes are given only for firm matches.

v_gene | d_gene | CDR3aa
TRBV19 | NA | ASSTQSRVSSYGYT
TRBV11-3 | NA | ASSTGVNEQY
TRBV13 | NA | ASSSRAGPNSPLH
TRBV5-4 | TRBD1 | ASSQKTGGYEQY
TRBV6-5 | TRBD1 | ASSHRDRAKTEAF
TRBV10-3 | TRBD2 | AISESPTSDTQY
TRBV19 | TRBD1 | ATRQSDPGQGYEQY
TRBV11-2 | NA | ASSLDQTYEQY
TRBV9 | NA | ASSVATDYEQY
TRBV5-1 | TRBD1 | ASGQGVNYGYT
TRBV19 | TRBD1 | ASSIIHWQGDRSNQPQH
TRBV30 | NA | AGGVGPWETQY
TRBV2 | TRBD1 | ASPPGQGNTIY
TRBV27 | TRBD1 | ASSRRSGTGGIQETQY
TRBV7-2 | NA | ASSLDSAGVNTEAF
TRBV2 | NA | ASTPYGREQY
TRBV11-2 | TRBD1 | ASTRTGGLNTEAF
TRBV7-3 | NA | ASSFGGRTEAF
TRBV6-1 | NA | ASRSVEQPQH
TRBV29-1 | TRBD2 | SVDLGGNEQF
TRBV10-1 | TRBD1 | ASSESTGSYEQY
TRBV2 | NA | ASSLDWSEQY
TRBV19 | NA | ASSDPAGVNTEAF
TRBV5-1 | NA | ASSLVGGETQY
TRBV30 | TRBD2 | AQSVAGFTDTQY
TRBV2 | NA | ASSPLRALDGLVNEQF
TRBV7-9 | NA | ASSRTGVLSYEQY
TRBV4-2 | NA | ASSRTRANTDTQY
TRBV7-2 | TRBD1 | ASGRTGDDNYGYT
TRBV6-1 | TRBD1 | AYRQGNSNTIY
TRBV5-1 | NA | ASSLEGEKSEKLF
TRBV7-8 | TRBD1 | ASSFFRDRNEKLF
TRBV7-8 | NA | ASSWPTSVGPTDTQY
TRBV7-3 | TRBD1 | ASSLHITGAGNTGELF
TRBV2 | NA | ASSETDTYSNYGYT
TRBV5-4 | TRBD1 | ASSKGGQVGGDVNTEAF
TRBV2 | TRBD2 | ASSAETSGTNEQF
TRBV10-2 | NA | ASRRGEGNQPQH
TRBV5-1 | NA | ASSPLEQSSYNSPLH
TRBV2 | NA | ASSVRRDTDTQY
TRBV7-9 | TRBD2 | ASSFASGGARTGELF
TRBV27 | NA | ASSLSTFSRGTEAF
TRBV7-6 | TRBD1 | ASSLDRGDTEAF
TRBV6-6 | TRBD1 | ASRSRDRAVNEQF